This TCR beta chain stems from a study of lymphopenia after photon versus proton radiotherapy (dated by TCRdb to between 2018 and 2020). Regarding the complete study: In patients with gastrointestinal tumors who developed high-grade lymphopenia, the study compared the immunological effects of photon radiation therapy with those of proton radiation therapy. The 20 patients in the cohort had gastrointestinal tumors, were treated with either photon or proton therapy, and subsequently developed lymphopenia. The study was designed to characterize how the impact on the immune system differs between the two radiation modalities. Beyond this particular receptor, the publication reports: Among patients across the cohort who died, overall survival time showed an inverse correlation with a larger post-nadir drop in TCR diversity. The survival association was examined only in patients who died, and the authors described better survival with proton therapy as a possibility, not as a demonstrated result. Proton-treated patients stayed relatively stable during treatment, while photon-treated patients lost naive T cells and TCR diversity and gained effector/memory populations. After the lymphocyte count nadir, photon-treated repertoires showed oligoclonal expansion, especially of CD8+ Temra cells, which drove the drop in diversity.

The protocol used for the library was the immunoSEQ multiplex PCR assay. T cell repertoires were profiled by deep sequencing of rearranged TCR beta loci, alongside multiparametric flow cytometry. The clones in this table, taken by TCRdb from immuneACCESS, are in-frame only. Not every clone is retained; where verified, under half of the shortfall comes from an unresolved V gene, and the cause of the rest is unknown. The sample table holds around 160,000 clones, of which about nine tenths were seen once. The top ten clones comprise approximately 4.7% of the sample. Deletion took 1 base off V and 3 bases off J, with a span of 6 bases between the germline ends. For CDR1 and CDR2, the germline V gene (reference sequence) lists GTSNPN and SVGIG. From cysteine to phenylalanine, the CDR3 is 12 amino acids long. The sequence is cut down to CDR3 DNA, 36 bases in frame from base 1. A remark on this clone: This receptor's antigen is unknown. One base away there is no much larger clone; base qualities are not given.

The chain is encoded by TRBV30 joined to TRBJ1-1, with no confidently assigned D gene. Sequencing was performed on peripheral blood, taken from a patient treated with photon-based radiotherapy. This clonotype originated in a man aged 50-60 years with gastric cancer. The bases read TGTGCCTGGAGTGGTTGGGACACTGAAGCTTTCTTT. Translated, this gives CAWSGWDTEAFF.